This T cell receptor beta chain was profiled in a study of tumor-infiltrating T cells and Merkel cell polyomavirus. For the study at large: The study examined CD8+ T cells specific for the Merkel cell polyomavirus KLL epitope.

Immunohistochemistry showed robust Merkel cell polyomavirus Large T antigen staining in every patient's tumor. Every patient was Caucasian, with ages from about 50 to 80 and median around 65. The protocol was immunoSEQ multiplex PCR, while the TCRdb copy is restricted to in-frame clones and leaves out a portion. The table includes 2,800 or so clones, about four fifths detected once. The sequenced sample consisted of tumor tissue. The sequence was collected from a man in his fifties with Merkel cell carcinoma.

CDR3 region: CASSIALGSEQFF. The CDR3 bases are TGTGCCAGTAGTATCGCACTAGGGTCTGAGCAGTTCTTC. This rearrangement joins TRBV19 to TRBJ2-1; D is possibly TRBD2 (5 bases). CDR1 and CDR2 (germline): LNHDA, SQIVND (reference sequence). V lost 3 bases to trimming and J lost 9 bases, with 12 bases between them. The CDR3 has 13 residues.